Below, 29 T cell receptor beta chains from the same sample are listed, as sequenced in a study of cytomegalovirus exposure and HLA in healthy donors. It was with 60 Vbeta and 13 Jbeta primers that the PCR ran. TCRdb's copy holds only in-frame clones and misses some; the assay was immunoSEQ multiplex PCR. Among 95,000 to 100,000 clones listed, more than 70% were seen once. What was sequenced was PBMCs. The receptors originated from a man aged 25-45 years in good health and CMV-seronegative.

The CDR3 region has the DNA TGTGCCAGCAGCGTAGGGGGGCTCTACGAGCAGTACTTC. As protein: CASSVGGLYEQYF. The chain carries TRBV11-3 and TRBJ2-7; perhaps D is TRBD1 or TRBD2 (6 bases each). This CDR3 has 13 residues. Germline CDR1 is SGHNT and CDR2 is YENEEA. Trimming cost V 5 bases and J 3 bases, with 11 bases left between them. Complete variable domain (other parts from reference TRBV11-3 and TRBJ2-7): EAGVVQSPRYKIIEKKQPVAFWCNPISGHNTLYWYLQNLGQGPELLIRYENEEAVDDSQLPKDRFSAERLKGVDSTLKIQPAELGDSAVYLCASSVGGLYEQYFGPGTRLTVT.

CDR3 nucleotide sequence: TGTGCCAGCAGCCTCGATCCCAGAAGCACAGATACGCAGTATTTT. Translated, it gives CASSLDPRSTDTQYF. The chain recombines TRBV7-3 with TRBJ2-3; D is undetermined. This CDR3 comprises 15 residues. V lost 5 bases and J 0 bases, leaving 12 bases between the germline ends. Germline V gene lookup returns CDR1 SGHTA and CDR2 FQGTGA.

The V gene is TRBV6-5, the J gene TRBJ2-1; possible D gene TRBD2, 5 bases. The CDR3 length is 15 residues. The V and J ends lost 4 bases and 7 bases respectively, with 17 bases between them. Germline lookup yields CDR1 MNHEY and CDR2 SVGAGI. The CDR3 loop reads CASSSGIQADNEQFF. DNA of the CDR3: TGTGCCAGCAGTTCCGGGATCCAGGCAGATAATGAGCAGTTCTTC.

The table lists this clone with a few counts. This chain connects TRBV18 to TRBJ2-7; maybe TRBD2 (5 bases). V lost 5 bases and J lost 3, with 11 bases in between. Germline CDR1 reads KGHSH; CDR2 reads LQKENI. The CDR3 covers 13 residues. In nucleotides, the CDR3 is TGTGCCAGCTCAGTCGGGATAAACTACGAGCAGTACTTC. Protein product: CASSVGINYEQYF. The full variable domain, with the rest looked up from reference TRBV18 and TRBJ2-7, is NAGVMQNPRHLVRRRGQEARLRCSPMKGHSHVYWYRQLPEEGLKFMVYLQKENIIDESGMPKERFSAEFPKEGPSILRIQQVVRGDSAAYFCASSVGINYEQYFGPGTRLTVT.

CDR3 coding DNA: TGTGCCAGCAGCCCCGGGGTGACGAACACTGAAGCTTTCTTT. Translating gives CASSPGVTNTEAFF. The chain couples TRBV5-6 to TRBJ1-1, with D unclear. Germline loops: CDR1 SGHDT, CDR2 YYEEEE. V lost 4 bases to trimming and J lost 1 base, with 11 bases between them. This CDR3 is 14 amino acids long.

The chain carries TRBV7-2 and TRBJ2-2; D is ambiguous. Germline V gene data show CDR1 as SGHTA and CDR2 as FQGNSA. V was cut by 4 bases and J by 9 bases, with 6 bases left in between. This CDR3 region has 11 residues. Here the CDR3 reads CASSSPRELFF. As DNA, the CDR3 is TGTGCCAGCAGCTCCCCCAGGGAGCTGTTTTTT. Together with reference TRBV7-2 and TRBJ2-2, the CDR3 gives the full variable domain: GAGVSQSPSNKVTEKGKDVELRCDPISGHTALYWYRQSLGQGLEFLIYFQGNSAPDKSGLPSDRFSAERTGGSVSTLTIQRTQQEDSAVYLCASSSPRELFFGEGSRLTVL.

The chain carries TRBV19 and TRBJ1-1; no definite D call. Germline CDR1 reads LNHDA; CDR2 reads SQIVND (reference sequence). The CDR3 runs 14 residues. Trimming stripped 5 bases from V and 11 bases from J, with 21 bases between. The CDR3 reads CASSARKEDPVAFF. The CDR3 nucleotides read TGTGCCAGTAGTGCCCGGAAGGAGGACCCGGTTGCTTTCTTT.

Regarding this clone: Its ends do not fully match the called genes, so a read error is possible. This chain connects TRBV7-7 to TRBJ2-1; TRBD1 or TRBD2 may be the D gene (6 bases each). Germline CDR1 is SSHAT and CDR2 is FNYEAQ (reference sequence). The CDR3 spans 13 residues. The CDR3 bases are TGTGCTAGCAGCTTACAGGGAGGCAATGAGCAGTTCTTC. Its translation is CASSLQGGNEQFF.

The chain combines TRBV30 with TRBJ1-6; a possible D gene is TRBD1 (5 bases). This CDR3 comprises 12 residues. From germline, CDR1 is GTSNPN and CDR2 SVGIG (reference sequence). The ends were cut back, 2 bases at V and 9 bases at J, with 8 bases in the middle. CDR3 amino acids: CAWSPGFSPLHF. The CDR3 DNA reads TGTGCCTGGAGTCCAGGGTTTTCACCCCTCCACTTT.

This clone appeared once. V is TRBV5-1 and J is TRBJ2-2, with unresolved D. V was shortened by 3 bases and J by 6 bases, with 3 bases between the two germline ends. This CDR3 comprises 11 residues. From germline, CDR1 is SGHRS and CDR2 YFSETQ. As DNA, the CDR3 is TGCGCCAGCAGCTCCTCCGGGGAGCTGTTTTTT. This gives the protein CASSSSGELFF.

The chain has TRBV5-1 and TRBJ2-5; 8 positions match TRBD2. The V gene's germline CDR1 is SGHRS and CDR2 YFSETQ. The CDR3 is 15 amino acids. With 4 bases clipped from V and 10 bases from J, the junction kept 15 bases outside the gene matches. Here the CDR3 reads CASSPNQGGREDQYF. The CDR3 DNA follows: TGCGCCAGCAGCCCAAACCAAGGGGGGCGGGAGGACCAGTACTTC.

This chain connects TRBV5-1 to TRBJ2-1; 10 bases map to TRBD2. J lost 7 bases, V lost 3 bases, and 13 bases had no gene match. The CDR3 length is 17 residues. CDR1 and CDR2 from the germline V gene are SGHRS and YFSETQ. CDR3 DNA sequence: TGCGCCAGCAGCTCCGGTATCGGACTAGCGGAGGTAAATGAGCAGTTCTTC. This codes for CASSSGIGLAEVNEQFF.

This clone was picked up one time. The CDR3 here is CASSHSGTSGTGELFF. The CDR3 DNA sequence: TGCGCCAGCAGCCACAGCGGGACTAGCGGCACCGGGGAGCTGTTTTTT. The chain couples TRBV4-1 to TRBJ2-2, with TRBD2 matching 11 bases. This CDR3 is built from 16 residues. After removal of 3 bases from V and 4 bases from J, the junction contained 4 bases not matched to a gene. Germline V gene sequence: CDR1 MGHRA, CDR2 YSYEKL.

The V and J genes are TRBV4-2 and TRBJ2-2, with 7 bases fitting TRBD1. The length of the CDR3 is 16 residues. V trimming: 1 base; J trimming: 5 bases; junction bases outside the gene matches: 7. CDR1 is LGHNA, CDR2 YNFKEQ, per germline. This chain's CDR3 is CASSQGRDRVTGELFF. The CDR3, as DNA: TGTGCCAGCAGCCAAGGCCGGGACAGAGTTACCGGGGAGCTGTTTTTT.

V and J are TRBV28 and TRBJ1-1; D might be TRBD1 (6 bases). The germline V gene has CDR1 MDHEN and CDR2 SYDVKM. This CDR3 spans 14 amino acids. Trimming pared 6 bases from V and 1 base from J, leaving 12 bases between. The CDR3 coding sequence is TGTGCCAGCAGGTTAGGGGGGGGGAACACTGAAGCTTTCTTT. Encoded protein: CASRLGGGNTEAFF. The whole variable domain, filled in from reference TRBV28 and TRBJ1-1, reads DVKVTQSSRYLVKRTGEKVFLECVQDMDHENMFWYRQDPGLGLRLIYFSYDVKMKEKGDIPEGYSVSREKKERFSLILESASTNQTSMYLCASRLGGGNTEAFFGQGTRLTVV.

J is TRBJ2-3 and V is TRBV27, with 7 bases that match TRBD2. Germline-derived CDR1 and CDR2 are MNHEY and SMNVEV (reference sequence). The trim removed 4 bases at V and 2 bases at J, leaving 12 bases unmatched. The CDR3 is 17 amino acids. The CDR3 DNA sequence: TGTGCCAGCAGTTACCAATTAGCGGGCCAAATCACAGATACGCAGTATTTT. It specifies CASSYQLAGQITDTQYF.

This clone has only one observation. This chain links TRBV10-3 with TRBJ2-2, with TRBD2 matching 12 bases. Germline CDR1 reads ENHRY; CDR2 reads SYGVKD. This CDR3 contains 15 residues. Trimming at V came to 7 bases and at J to 7 bases, leaving 7 bases not matched to a gene. CDR3 DNA: TGTGCCATCAAACCTAGCGGGGGGGCAAACGGGGAGCTGTTTTTT. Its protein is CAIKPSGGANGELFF.

This rearrangement joins TRBV7-8 to TRBJ1-1; TRBD1 matches 11 bases. In germline, CDR1 is SGHVS, CDR2 FQNEAQ. CDR3 length: 15 amino acids. V was clipped by 6 bases and J by 3 bases; unmatched bases: 6. DNA for the CDR3: TGTGCCAGCAGTACGGCGGGACAGGGGGACACTGAAGCTTTCTTT. Residues: CASSTAGQGDTEAFF.

The rearrangement uses TRBV4-1 and TRBJ2-1, with TRBD1 as a possible D gene (6 bases). Trimming pared 5 bases from V and 5 bases from J, leaving 13 bases between. The CDR3 runs 14 residues. Per the germline V gene, CDR1 is MGHRA and CDR2 is YSYEKL. The CDR3 protein is CASSKRGDNNEQFF. CDR3 sequence (DNA): TGCGCCAGCAGCAAGAGAGGGGACAACAATGAGCAGTTCTTC.

The genes are TRBV6-6 and TRBJ2-3; 8 positions agree with TRBD1. The trim removed 9 bases at V and 0 bases at J, leaving 2 bases unmatched. The CDR3 extends over 13 amino acids. Germline V lookup: CDR1 MNHNY, CDR2 SVGAGI (reference sequence). CDR3 region: CARTGGSTDTQYF. The CDR3 nucleotides are TGTGCCAGAACAGGGGGTAGCACAGATACGCAGTATTTT.

The gene calls are TRBV2 and TRBJ1-1; D unclear. CDR1 is SNHLY, CDR2 FYNNEI, per germline. Trimming took off 4 bases at V and 1 base at J, with 4 bases between the two ends. The CDR3 is made up of 12 amino acids. The CDR3, as DNA: TGTGCCAGCAGTGTGGCGAACACTGAAGCTTTCTTT. Its protein product is CASSVANTEAFF. The entire variable domain, with the rest obtained from reference TRBV2 and TRBJ1-1, is as follows: EPEVTQTPSHQVTQMGQEVILRCVPISNHLYFYWYRQILGQKVEFLVSFYNNEISEKSEIFDDQFSVERPDGSNFTLKIRSTKLEDSAMYFCASSVANTEAFFGQGTRLTVV.

The J gene is TRBJ2-7, the V gene TRBV5-5; 14 bases fit TRBD2. The germline CDR1 and CDR2 sequences are SGHKS and YYEKEE (reference sequence). This CDR3 comprises 19 residues. With 4 bases clipped from V and 3 bases from J, the junction kept 15 bases outside the gene matches. The CDR3 loop is CASSLYRRGTSGRFYEQYF. The CDR3 bases are TGTGCCAGCAGCCTGTACCGTCGGGGGACTAGCGGGAGATTCTACGAGCAGTACTTC.

The table lists this clone with a few counts. The chain recombines TRBV28 with TRBJ2-5, with 12 positions matching TRBD2. The CDR3 runs 17 residues. Trimming removed 7 bases from V and 1 base from J; junction bases left unmatched: 10. CDR1 and CDR2 from the germline V gene are MDHEN and SYDVKM. This CDR3 reads CASTLRLAGGLQETQYF. For the CDR3, the DNA is TGTGCCAGCACTCTGAGGCTAGCGGGAGGGCTCCAAGAGACCCAGTACTTC. Supplemented by reference TRBV28 and TRBJ2-5, the full variable domain reads DVKVTQSSRYLVKRTGEKVFLECVQDMDHENMFWYRQDPGLGLRLIYFSYDVKMKEKGDIPEGYSVSREKKERFSLILESASTNQTSMYLCASTLRLAGGLQETQYFGPGTRLLVL.

This chain connects TRBV30 to TRBJ1-4, with a tentative D call TRBD1 (6 bases). V lost 1 base and J lost 7, with 22 bases in between. The V gene's germline CDR1 is GTSNPN and CDR2 SVGIG (reference sequence). The CDR3 contains 17 residues. CDR3 sequence (DNA): TGTGCCTGGAGTGGTCAGGGGTACAACTTCCGAGGTGAAAAACTGTTTTTT. It specifies CAWSGQGYNFRGEKLFF.

This rearrangement joins TRBV7-9 to TRBJ1-5; D gene uncertain. The germline V gene has CDR1 SEHNR and CDR2 FQNEAQ (reference sequence). The CDR3 loop spans 16 amino acids. Trimming pared 1 base from V and 5 bases from J, leaving 15 bases between. The DNA of the CDR3 is TGTGCCAGCAGCTTAGGAAGAGCGAAACGGGATCAGCCCCAGCATTTT. This codes for CASSLGRAKRDQPQHF.

V usage is TRBV6-6 and J usage is TRBJ1-2; unclear D gene. The CDR3 has 16 residues. Germline CDR1 is MNHNY and CDR2 is SVGAGI (reference sequence). Between the trimmed V and J ends, which lost 0 bases and 3 bases, there was a span of 14 bases. The CDR3 sequence is CASSYSRLAEDYGYTF. The CDR3 DNA is TGTGCCAGCAGTTACTCGAGGTTGGCAGAGGACTATGGCTACACCTTC.

The genes are TRBV7-9 and TRBJ2-3, with D tentatively TRBD1 (5 bases). The germline gives CDR1 SEHNR, CDR2 FQNEAQ (reference sequence). With 4 bases removed from V and 5 bases from J, the gap between germline ends came to 13 bases. The CDR3 sequence is 14 residues long. In nucleotides, the CDR3 is TGTGCCAGCAGCTCCGGGCAGGGATTAGATACGCAGTATTTT. This translates into CASSSGQGLDTQYF. Together with reference TRBV7-9 and TRBJ2-3, the CDR3 gives the full variable domain: DTGVSQNPRHKITKRGQNVTFRCDPISEHNRLYWYRQTLGQGPEFLTYFQNEAQLEKSRLLSDRFSAERPKGSFSTLEIQRTEQGDSAMYLCASSSGQGLDTQYFGPGTRLTVL.

This clone was picked up one time. V usage is TRBV15 and J usage is TRBJ2-7; D is uncertain. The CDR3 consists of 16 residues. The germline CDR1 and CDR2 sequences are LNHNV and YYDKDF (reference sequence). V was shortened by 0 bases and J by 0 bases, with 12 bases between the two germline ends. In DNA, the CDR3 is TGTGCCACCAGCAGAGAGTTCCAGGCAGGCTCCTACGAGCAGTACTTC. This sequence encodes CATSREFQAGSYEQYF.

The chain uses TRBV10-3 and TRBJ2-6; D remains ambiguous. The V end was cut by 8 bases, the J end by 4 bases, with 9 bases between. The CDR3 loop spans 13 amino acids. CDR1 ENHRY and CDR2 SYGVKD come from the germline V gene. The CDR3 DNA is TGTGCCATCCGGTTGGGCGGGGCCAACGTCCTGACTTTC. Translation gives CAIRLGGANVLTF.